This entry lists 4 T cell receptor beta chains sequenced from one sample in a study of PD-1 blockade in classical Hodgkin lymphoma. Noted time point: cycle 4 day 1 (C4D1), after 5 to 7 weeks of nivolumab. Each patient relapsed following autologous stem cell transplantation, and prior brentuximab vedotin exposure differed. The data were produced by immunoSEQ multiplex PCR, yet TCRdb's version contains in-frame clones alone and is incomplete. The sample consists of over 60,000 clones, roughly nine tenths of them appearing once. The source was peripheral blood mononuclear cells (PBMCs), collected before the fourth cycle of nivolumab. These receptors were collected from a human donor with classical Hodgkin lymphoma.

The chain is built from TRBV7-6 and TRBJ2-2, with no clear D. CDR1 SGHVS and CDR2 FNYEAQ come from the germline V gene. The V end was cut by 5 bases, the J end by 7 bases, with 14 bases between. The CDR3 length is 14 residues. The CDR3 DNA sequence: TGTGCCAGCAGCGACATACGAGCGAGCGGGGAGCTGTTTTTT. Protein product: CASSDIRASGELFF. The variable domain in full, completed from reference TRBV7-6 and TRBJ2-2, reads GAGVSQSPRYKVTKRGQDVALRCDPISGHVSLYWYRQALGQGPEFLTYFNYEAQQDKSGLPNDRFSAERPEGSISTLTIQRTEQRDSAMYRCASSDIRASGELFFGEGSRLTVL.

The chain is built from TRBV15 and TRBJ2-5; D may be TRBD2 (7 bases). With 6 bases removed from V and 4 bases from J, the gap between germline ends came to 12 bases. Germline V gene lookup returns CDR1 LNHNV and CDR2 YYDKDF (reference sequence). This CDR3 region has 13 residues. CDR3 in DNA: TGTGCCACCAGGACTAGGGGGGGAGAGACCCAGTACTTC. As protein: CATRTRGGETQYF.

The chain is built from TRBV27 and TRBJ2-2; 7 nucleotides agree with TRBD1. CDR3 size: 14 residues. Germline CDR1 MNHEY, CDR2 SMNVEV (reference sequence). The junction had 2 bases not matched to a gene; V was cut back by 4 bases and J by 3 bases. CDR3 sequence (DNA): TGTGCCAGCAGTTCGGGACAGTACACCGGGGAGCTGTTTTTT. It is translated as CASSSGQYTGELFF.

The V gene is TRBV14, the J gene TRBJ2-3; D call uncertain. This CDR3 spans 12 amino acids. Deletions cut 4 bases from V and 6 bases from J, with 8 bases between. CDR1 and CDR2 from the germline V gene are SGHDN and FVKESK. CDR3 loop: CASSPSQDTQYF. CDR3 bases: TGTGCCAGCAGCCCATCCCAGGATACGCAGTATTTT.